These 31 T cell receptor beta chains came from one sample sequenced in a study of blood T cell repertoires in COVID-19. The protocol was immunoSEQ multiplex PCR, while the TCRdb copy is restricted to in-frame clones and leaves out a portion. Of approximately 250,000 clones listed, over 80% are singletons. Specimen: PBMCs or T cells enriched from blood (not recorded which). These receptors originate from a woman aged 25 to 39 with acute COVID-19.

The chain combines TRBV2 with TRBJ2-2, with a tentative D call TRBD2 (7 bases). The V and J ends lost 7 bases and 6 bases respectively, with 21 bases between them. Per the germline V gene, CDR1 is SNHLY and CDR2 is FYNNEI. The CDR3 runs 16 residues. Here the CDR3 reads CASMREGGHSPGELFF. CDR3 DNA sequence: TGTGCCAGCATGAGGGAGGGGGGCCATAGTCCCGGGGAGCTGTTTTTT.

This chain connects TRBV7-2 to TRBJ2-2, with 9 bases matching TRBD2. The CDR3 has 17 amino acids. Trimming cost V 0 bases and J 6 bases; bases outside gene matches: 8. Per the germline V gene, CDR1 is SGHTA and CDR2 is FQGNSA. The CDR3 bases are TGTGCCAGCAGCTTAGCGGCGGGAGGGCCGAGATCCGGGGAGCTGTTTTTT. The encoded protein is CASSLAAGGPRSGELFF. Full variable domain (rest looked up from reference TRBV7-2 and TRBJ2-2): GAGVSQSPSNKVTEKGKDVELRCDPISGHTALYWYRQSLGQGLEFLIYFQGNSAPDKSGLPSDRFSAERTGGSVSTLTIQRTQQEDSAVYLCASSLAAGGPRSGELFFGEGSRLTVL.

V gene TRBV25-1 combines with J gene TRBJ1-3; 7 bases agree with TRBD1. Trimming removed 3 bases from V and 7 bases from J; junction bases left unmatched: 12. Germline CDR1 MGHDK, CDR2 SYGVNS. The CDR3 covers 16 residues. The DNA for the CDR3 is TGTGCCAGCAGTGATGCCGTGGACAGGAAAAGGAACACCATATATTTT. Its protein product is CASSDAVDRKRNTIYF.

The CDR3 coding sequence is TGCGCCAGCAGCTTGCAGGGGCAAGGGGCCAACGTCCTGACTTTC. Translated, it gives CASSLQGQGANVLTF. This sequence joins TRBV5-1 and TRBJ2-6; D perhaps matches TRBD1 (6 bases). The CDR3 is 15 amino acids. Germline V gene data show CDR1 as SGHRS and CDR2 as YFSETQ. V gave up 1 base and J gave up 4 bases, with 9 bases separating them.

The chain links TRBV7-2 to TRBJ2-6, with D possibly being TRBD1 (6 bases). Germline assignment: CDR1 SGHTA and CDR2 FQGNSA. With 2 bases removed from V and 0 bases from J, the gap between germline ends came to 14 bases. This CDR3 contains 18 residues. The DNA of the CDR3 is TGTGCCAGCAGCTTACTGGCCAGGGGCCTCTCTGGGGCCAACGTCCTGACTTTC. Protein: CASSLLARGLSGANVLTF.

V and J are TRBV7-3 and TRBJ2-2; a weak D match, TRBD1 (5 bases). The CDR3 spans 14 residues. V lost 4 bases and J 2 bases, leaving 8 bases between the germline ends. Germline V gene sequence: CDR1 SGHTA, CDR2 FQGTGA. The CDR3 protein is CASSSTVNTGELFF. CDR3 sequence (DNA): TGTGCCAGCAGCTCGACAGTTAACACCGGGGAGCTGTTTTTT.

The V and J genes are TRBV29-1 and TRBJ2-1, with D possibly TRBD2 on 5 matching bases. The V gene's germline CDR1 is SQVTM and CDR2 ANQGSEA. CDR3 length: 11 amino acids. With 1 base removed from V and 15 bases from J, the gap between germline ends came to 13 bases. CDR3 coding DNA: TGCAGCGTTGAAGCGATGACTAAATTGTTCTTC. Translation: CSVEAMTKLFF.

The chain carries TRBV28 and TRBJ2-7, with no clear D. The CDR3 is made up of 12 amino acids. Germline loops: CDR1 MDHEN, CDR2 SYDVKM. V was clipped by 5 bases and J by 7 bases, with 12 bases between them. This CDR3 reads CASSVSYWEQYF. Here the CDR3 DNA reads TGTGCCAGCAGTGTTTCCTACTGGGAGCAGTACTTC.

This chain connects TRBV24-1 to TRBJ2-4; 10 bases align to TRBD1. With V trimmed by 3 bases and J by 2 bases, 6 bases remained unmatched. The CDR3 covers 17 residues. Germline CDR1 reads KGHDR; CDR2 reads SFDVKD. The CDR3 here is CATSDPGTGETKNIQYF. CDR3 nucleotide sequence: TGTGCCACCAGTGATCCCGGGACAGGGGAAACCAAAAACATTCAGTACTTC.

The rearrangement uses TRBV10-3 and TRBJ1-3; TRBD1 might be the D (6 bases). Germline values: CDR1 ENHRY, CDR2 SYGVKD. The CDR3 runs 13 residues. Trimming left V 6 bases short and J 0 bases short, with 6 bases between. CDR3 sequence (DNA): TGTGCCATCAGGGACAGCTCTGGAAACACCATATATTTT. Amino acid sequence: CAIRDSSGNTIYF.

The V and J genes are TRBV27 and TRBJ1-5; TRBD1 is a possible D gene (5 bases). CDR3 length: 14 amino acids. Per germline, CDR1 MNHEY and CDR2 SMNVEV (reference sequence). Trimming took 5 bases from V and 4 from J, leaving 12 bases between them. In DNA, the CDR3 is TGTGCCAGCAGTGGGGCCTTGGGGAATCAGCCCCAGCATTTT. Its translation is CASSGALGNQPQHF.

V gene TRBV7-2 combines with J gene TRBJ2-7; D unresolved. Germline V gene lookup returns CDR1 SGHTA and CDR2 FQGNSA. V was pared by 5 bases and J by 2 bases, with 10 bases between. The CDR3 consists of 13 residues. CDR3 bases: TGTGCCAGCAGCCTCAGCGAGACCTACGAGCAGTACTTC. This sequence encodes CASSLSETYEQYF.

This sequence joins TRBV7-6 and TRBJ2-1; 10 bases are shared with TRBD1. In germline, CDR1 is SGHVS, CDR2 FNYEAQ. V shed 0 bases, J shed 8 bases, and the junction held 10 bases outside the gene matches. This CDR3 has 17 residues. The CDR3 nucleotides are TGTGCCAGCAGCTTAGCCTTCCGTGGGACAGGGGTGGATGAGCAGTTCTTC. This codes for CASSLAFRGTGVDEQFF.

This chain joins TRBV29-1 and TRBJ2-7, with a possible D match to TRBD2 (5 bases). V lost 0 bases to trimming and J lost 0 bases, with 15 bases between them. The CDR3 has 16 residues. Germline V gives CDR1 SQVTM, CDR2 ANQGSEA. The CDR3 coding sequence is TGCAGCGTTGAAGACCATGGAATAACTAGCTCCTACGAGCAGTACTTC. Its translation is CSVEDHGITSSYEQYF.

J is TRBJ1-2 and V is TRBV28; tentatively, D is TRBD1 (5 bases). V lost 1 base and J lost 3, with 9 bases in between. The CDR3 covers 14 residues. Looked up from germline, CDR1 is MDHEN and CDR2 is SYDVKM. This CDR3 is CASSLSAGYYGYTF. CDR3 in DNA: TGTGCCAGCAGTTTATCGGCAGGGTACTATGGCTACACCTTC.

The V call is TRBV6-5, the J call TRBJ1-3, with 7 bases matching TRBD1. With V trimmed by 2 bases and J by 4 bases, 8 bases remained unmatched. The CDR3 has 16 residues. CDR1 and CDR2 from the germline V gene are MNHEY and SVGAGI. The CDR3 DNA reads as TGTGCCAGCAGTTACCAAAGACAGGGTGCAGGAAACACCATATATTTT. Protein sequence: CASSYQRQGAGNTIYF.

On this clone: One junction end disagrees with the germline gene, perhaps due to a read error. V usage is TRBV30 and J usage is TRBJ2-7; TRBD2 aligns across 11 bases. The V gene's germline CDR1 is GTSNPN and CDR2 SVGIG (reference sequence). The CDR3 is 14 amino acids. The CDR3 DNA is TGTGCCTGGAGTGCTTCACTAGCGGGAGAGGGGCGGCGATTC. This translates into CAWSASLAGEGRRF.

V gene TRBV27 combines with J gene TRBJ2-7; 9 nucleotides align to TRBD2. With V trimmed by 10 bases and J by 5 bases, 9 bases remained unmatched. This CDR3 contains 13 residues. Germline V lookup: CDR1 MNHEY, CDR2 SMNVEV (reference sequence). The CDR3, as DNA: TGTGCCACCGCACCGGGACTAGCCCACGAGCAGTACTTC. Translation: CATAPGLAHEQYF.

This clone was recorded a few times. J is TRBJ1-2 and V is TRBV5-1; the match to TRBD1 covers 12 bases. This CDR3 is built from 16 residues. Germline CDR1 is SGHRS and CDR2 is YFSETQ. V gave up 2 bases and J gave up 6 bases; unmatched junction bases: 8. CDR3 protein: CASSLTGTGGADGYTF. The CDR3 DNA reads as TGCGCCAGCAGCTTAACCGGGACAGGGGGCGCCGATGGCTACACCTTC.

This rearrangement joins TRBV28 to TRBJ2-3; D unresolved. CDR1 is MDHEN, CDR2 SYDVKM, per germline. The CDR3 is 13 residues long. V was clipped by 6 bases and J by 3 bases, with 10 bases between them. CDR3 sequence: CASSTTQTDTQYF. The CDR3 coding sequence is TGTGCCAGCAGCACCACACAAACAGATACGCAGTATTTT.

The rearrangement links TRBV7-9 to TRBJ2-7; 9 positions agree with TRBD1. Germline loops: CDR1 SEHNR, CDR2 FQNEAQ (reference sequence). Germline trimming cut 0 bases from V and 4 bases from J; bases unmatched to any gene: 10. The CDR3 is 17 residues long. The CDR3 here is CASSLALPGTGFYEQYF. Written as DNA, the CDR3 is TGTGCCAGCAGCTTAGCGCTTCCCGGGACAGGGTTTTACGAGCAGTACTTC.

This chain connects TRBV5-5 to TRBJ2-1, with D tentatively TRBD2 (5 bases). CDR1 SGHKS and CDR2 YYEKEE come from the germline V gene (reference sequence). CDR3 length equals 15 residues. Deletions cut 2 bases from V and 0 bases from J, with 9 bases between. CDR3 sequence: CASSFFGNSYNEQFF. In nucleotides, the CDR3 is TGTGCCAGCAGCTTCTTCGGGAACTCCTACAATGAGCAGTTCTTC.

This chain's CDR3 is CASSDREGTEAFF. The CDR3 DNA sequence: TGTGCCAGCAGTGACCGGGAGGGCACTGAAGCTTTCTTT. The rearrangement links TRBV27 to TRBJ1-1; no definite D call. Trimming removed 5 bases from V and 4 bases from J, with 11 bases in between. This CDR3 spans 13 amino acids. Germline V lookup: CDR1 MNHEY, CDR2 SMNVEV (reference sequence).

The CDR3 loop is CASSLVVAGEGEQFF. The CDR3, as DNA: TGCGCCAGCAGCTTGGTGGTAGCGGGAGAAGGCGAGCAGTTCTTC. The chain has TRBV5-1 and TRBJ2-1; 9 nucleotides match TRBD2. V dropped 0 bases and J dropped 10; count of bases not matched to a gene: 8. Germline V gene data show CDR1 as SGHRS and CDR2 as YFSETQ. The CDR3 runs to 15 residues.

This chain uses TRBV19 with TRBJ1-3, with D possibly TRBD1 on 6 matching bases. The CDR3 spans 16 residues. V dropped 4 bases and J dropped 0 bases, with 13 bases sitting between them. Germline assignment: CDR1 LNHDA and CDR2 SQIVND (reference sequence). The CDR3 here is CASSNRQESSGNTIYF. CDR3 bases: TGTGCCAGTAGTAACCGACAGGAGAGCTCTGGAAACACCATATATTTT.

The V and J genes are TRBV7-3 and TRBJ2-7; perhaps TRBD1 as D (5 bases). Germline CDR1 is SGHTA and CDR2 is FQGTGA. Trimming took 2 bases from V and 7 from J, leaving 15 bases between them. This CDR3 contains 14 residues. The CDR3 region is CASSLSHQGGEQYF. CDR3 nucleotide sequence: TGTGCCAGCAGCTTATCACATCAGGGTGGGGAGCAGTACTTC. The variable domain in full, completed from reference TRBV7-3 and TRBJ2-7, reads GAGVSQTPSNKVTEKGKYVELRCDPISGHTALYWYRQSLGQGPEFLIYFQGTGAADDSGLPNDRFFAVRPEGSVSTLKIQRTERGDSAVYLCASSLSHQGGEQYFGPGTRLTVT.

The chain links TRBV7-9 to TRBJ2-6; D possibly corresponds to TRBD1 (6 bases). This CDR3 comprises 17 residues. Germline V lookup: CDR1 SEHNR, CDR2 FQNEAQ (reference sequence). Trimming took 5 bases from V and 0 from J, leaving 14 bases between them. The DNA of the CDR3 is TGTGCCAGCAGCCGTTGGACAGTCCCCTCTGGGGCCAACGTCCTGACTTTC. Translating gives CASSRWTVPSGANVLTF.

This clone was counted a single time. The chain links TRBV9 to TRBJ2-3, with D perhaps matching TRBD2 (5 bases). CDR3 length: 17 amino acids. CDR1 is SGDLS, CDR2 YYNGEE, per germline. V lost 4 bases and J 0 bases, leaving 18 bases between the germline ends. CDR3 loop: CASSFLELVTSTDTQYF. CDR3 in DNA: TGTGCCAGCAGCTTCCTAGAACTAGTTACTAGCACAGATACGCAGTATTTT.

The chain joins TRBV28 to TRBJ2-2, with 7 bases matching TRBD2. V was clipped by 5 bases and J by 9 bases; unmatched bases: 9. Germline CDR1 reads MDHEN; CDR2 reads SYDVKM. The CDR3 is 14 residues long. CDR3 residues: CASSLSGGSRELFF. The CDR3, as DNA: TGTGCCAGCAGTCTCTCGGGAGGAAGTAGGGAGCTGTTTTTT.

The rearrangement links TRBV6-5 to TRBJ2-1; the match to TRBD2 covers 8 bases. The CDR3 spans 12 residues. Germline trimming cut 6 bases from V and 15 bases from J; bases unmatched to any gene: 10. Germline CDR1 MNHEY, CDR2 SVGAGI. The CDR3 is CASRDPGLVLFF. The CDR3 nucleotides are TGTGCCAGCAGGGACCCGGGACTAGTGCTGTTCTTC.

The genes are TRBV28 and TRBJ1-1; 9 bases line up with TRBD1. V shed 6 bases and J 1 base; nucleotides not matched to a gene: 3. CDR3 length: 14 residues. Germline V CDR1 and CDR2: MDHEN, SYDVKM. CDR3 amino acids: CASRTTGGNTEAFF. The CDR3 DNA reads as TGTGCCAGCAGAACGACAGGGGGGAACACTGAAGCTTTCTTT.